The rows below give T cell receptor beta chains drawn from one sample of a study of shared clonotypes between healthy human individuals. Profiling relied on immunoSEQ multiplex PCR, and the TCRdb table lists in-frame clones only, not all of them. The sample has approximately 640,000 clones, approximately 75% seen once. Sequencing input: memory CD4+ T cells sorted from blood. The receptor source for this set is a woman under 40 in good health. Each CDR3 is given with its conserved first and last residue. A D gene is named only where the DNA matches it firmly. Clone size is given for some rows only: seen once, a few or many times, or a class if the clone is expanded.

>-|13|TRBV19|TRBJ2-5|TRBD2
CASTSGRLETQYF
TGTGCCAGCACGAGCGGGAGACTGGAGACCCAGTACTTC
>-|13|TRBV11-2|TRBJ2-7|-
CASSLAGTYEQYF
TGTGCCAGCAGCTTAGCCGGGACCTACGAGCAGTACTTC
>few|16|TRBV19|TRBJ1-5|TRBD1
CASSTSDRGEGQPQHF
TGTGCCAGTAGTACCTCGGACAGGGGTGAAGGACAGCCCCAGCATTTT
>-|18|TRBV2|TRBJ2-6|-
CASKPRDLPRSGANVLTF
TGTGCCAGCAAGCCCCGAGACCTTCCCCGCTCTGGGGCCAACGTCCTGACTTTC
>-|15|TRBV5-1|TRBJ2-7|TRBD1
CASRSRTGSTYEQYF
TGCGCCAGCCGCAGCAGGACAGGGTCAACCTACGAGCAGTACTTC
>-|15|TRBV4-1|TRBJ2-1|TRBD1
CASSLGQGSYNEQFF
TGCGCCAGCAGCCTCGGACAGGGCTCCTACAATGAGCAGTTCTTC
>-|15|TRBV7-2|TRBJ1-5|-
CASSLVDEFSQPQHF
TGTGCCAGCAGCTTAGTAGATGAATTCAGTCAGCCCCAGCATTTT
>-|13|TRBV29-1|TRBJ2-3|TRBD1
CSVGDRVTDTQYF
TGCAGCGTTGGGGACAGGGTGACAGATACGCAGTATTTT
>once|14|TRBV16|TRBJ1-2|-
CASSPRSRQLGYTF
TGTGCCAGCAGCCCACGCTCTCGGCAACTTGGCTACACCTTC
>-|15|TRBV28|TRBJ2-5|-
CASRSRGQRQETQYF
TGTGCCAGCAGATCACGGGGCCAGAGACAAGAGACCCAGTACTTC
>-|14|TRBV19|TRBJ2-5|-
CASRVRGAGETQYF
TGTGCCTCCCGCGTAAGGGGCGCGGGAGAGACCCAGTACTTC
>-|19|TRBV21-1|TRBJ1-5|-
CASSKGTSRSQVGNQPQHF
TGTGCCAGCAGCAAAGGAACAAGTAGATCCCAAGTTGGCAATCAGCCCCAGCATTTT
>-|12|TRBV28|TRBJ1-5|-
CASTGTHPPQHF
TGTGCCAGTACAGGGACCCATCCTCCCCAGCATTTT
>-|13|TRBV30|TRBJ2-2|-
CAWSFGNTGELFF
TGTGCCTGGAGTTTCGGGAACACCGGGGAGCTGTTTTTT
>-|15|TRBV13|TRBJ1-3|-
CASSLGHSSGNTIYF
TGTGCCAGCAGCTTAGGCCACAGCTCTGGAAACACCATATATTTT
>-|13|TRBV2|TRBJ2-5|-
CASSRVYQETQYF
TGTGCCAGCAGCAGGGTGTACCAAGAGACCCAGTACTTC
>-|16|TRBV19|TRBJ1-4|-
CASSSSQRRRGEKLFF
TGTGCCAGTAGTTCCAGCCAGCGACGGAGAGGTGAGAAACTGTTTTTT
>-|15|TRBV7-8|TRBJ1-5|TRBD1
CASSQGQGLFQPQHF
TGTGCCAGCAGCCAAGGACAGGGATTGTTTCAGCCCCAGCATTTT
>-|15|TRBV6-1|TRBJ1-1|-
CASSEVSGGPLGAFF
TGTGCCAGCAGTGAAGTATCTGGTGGACCTCTTGGAGCTTTCTTT
>-|17|TRBV25-1|TRBJ2-1|TRBD2
CASSESREGGRDNEQFF
TGTGCCAGCAGTGAATCGCGTGAGGGAGGGCGGGACAATGAGCAGTTCTTC
>-|15|TRBV4-1|TRBJ2-3|-
CASSQSPGFVDTQYF
TGCGCCAGCAGCCAATCCCCTGGTTTTGTGGATACGCAGTATTTT
>-|15|TRBV27|TRBJ2-7|TRBD2
CASRTSGTFSYEQYF
TGTGCCAGCAGGACTAGCGGGACCTTCTCCTACGAGCAGTACTTC
>-|13|TRBV7-3|TRBJ1-5|-
CASSSTPGQPQHF
TGTGCCAGCAGCTCAACGCCAGGACAGCCCCAGCATTTT
>few|15|TRBV29-1|TRBJ1-1|-
CSASPTVQGPTEAFF
TGCAGCGCGTCCCCGACAGTTCAAGGCCCAACTGAAGCTTTCTTT
>-|13|TRBV6-5|TRBJ1-1|-
CASSYNWGTEAFF
TGTGCCAGCAGTTATAATTGGGGAACTGAAGCTTTCTTT
>-|14|TRBV2|TRBJ1-1|-
CASALQGGNTEAFF
TGTGCCAGCGCATTACAGGGCGGGAACACTGAAGCTTTCTTT
>-|13|TRBV6-1|TRBJ1-5|-
CASSAEGNQPQHF
TGTGCCAGCAGTGCAGAGGGCAATCAGCCCCAGCATTTT
>-|18|TRBV11-3|TRBJ2-1|TRBD2
CASSSATLAGNSYNEQFF
TGTGCCAGCAGCTCAGCAACGCTAGCGGGAAACTCCTACAATGAGCAGTTCTTC
>-|12|TRBV30|TRBJ1-1|-
CAGSGGVTEAFF
TGTGCCGGGTCTGGGGGAGTCACTGAAGCTTTCTTT
>-|17|TRBV7-2|TRBJ2-7|TRBD2
CASSPGGIAALSYEQYF
TGTGCCAGCAGCCCGGGGGGTATAGCGGCTCTCTCCTACGAGCAGTACTTC